This T cell receptor (beta chain) was identified in a study of shared clonotypes between healthy human individuals. Study-wide findings and caveats: In having few donors, the study represented limited genetic and exposure-history diversity.

In regard to this clone: Its antigen is unidentified.

The CDR3 contains 18 residues. Germline CDR1 MDHEN, CDR2 SYDVKM. Unmatched junction bases numbered 12, after V lost 2 bases and J lost 4 bases. The study drew its donors from healthy HIV-negative adults without recent acute infections or vaccinations. The investigators split CD4+ cells into a CD45RA+ naive subset and a CD45RA-negative memory subset. Libraries were prepared by immunoSEQ multiplex PCR; TCRdb keeps only in-frame clonotypes and omits some of them. The sample lists approximately 2.3 million clones, roughly 93% occurring once. The sequence derives from a man aged 18 to 29 in good health. Some clones in this sample may be carry-over from other donors' samples. The J gene is TRBJ1-4, the V gene TRBV28; the match to TRBD1 covers 8 bases. The specimen was naive CD4+ T cells from PBMCs. Indicated subset: CD45RA+ positively selected. The CDR3 DNA reads TGTGCCAGCAGTTTAGATATAGTTCAGGGGGCAGTTAATGAAAAACTGTTTTTT. Its protein is CASSLDIVQGAVNEKLFF.